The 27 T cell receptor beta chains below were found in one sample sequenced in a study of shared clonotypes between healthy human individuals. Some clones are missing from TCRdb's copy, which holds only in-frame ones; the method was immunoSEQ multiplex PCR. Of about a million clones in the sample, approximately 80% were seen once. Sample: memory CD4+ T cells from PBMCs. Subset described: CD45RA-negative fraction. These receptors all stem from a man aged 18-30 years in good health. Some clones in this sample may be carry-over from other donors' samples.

The CDR3 here is CASSPAQLPTQYF. The DNA for the CDR3 is TGTGCCAGCTCACCAGCCCAATTGCCGACCCAGTACTTC. The gene calls are TRBV18 and TRBJ2-5; D not certain. The CDR3 is 13 residues long. V was trimmed by 2 bases and J by 7 bases, leaving 11 bases between them. Germline loops: CDR1 KGHSH, CDR2 LQKENI.

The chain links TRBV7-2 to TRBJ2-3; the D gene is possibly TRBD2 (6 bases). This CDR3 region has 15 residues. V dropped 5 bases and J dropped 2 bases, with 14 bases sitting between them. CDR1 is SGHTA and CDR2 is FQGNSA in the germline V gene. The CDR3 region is CASSLLRGPTDTQYF. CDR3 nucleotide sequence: TGTGCCAGCAGCCTCCTGCGGGGACCCACAGATACGCAGTATTTT.

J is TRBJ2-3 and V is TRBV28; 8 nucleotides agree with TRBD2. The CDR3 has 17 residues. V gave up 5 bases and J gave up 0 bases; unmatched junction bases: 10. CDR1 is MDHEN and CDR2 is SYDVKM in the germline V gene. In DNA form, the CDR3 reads TGTGCCAGCAGTAGACTAGCGTACTATACTAGCACAGATACGCAGTATTTT. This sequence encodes CASSRLAYYTSTDTQYF.

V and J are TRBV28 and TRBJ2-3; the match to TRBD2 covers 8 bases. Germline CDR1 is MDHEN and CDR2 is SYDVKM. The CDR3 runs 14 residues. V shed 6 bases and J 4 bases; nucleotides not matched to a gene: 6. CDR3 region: CASRGGRSADTQYF. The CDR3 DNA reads TGTGCCAGCAGAGGCGGGAGGTCCGCAGATACGCAGTATTTT.

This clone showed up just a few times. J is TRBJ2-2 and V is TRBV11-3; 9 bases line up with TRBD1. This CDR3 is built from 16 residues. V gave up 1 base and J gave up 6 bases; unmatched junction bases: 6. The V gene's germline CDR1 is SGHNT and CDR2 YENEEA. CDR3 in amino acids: CASSLAGTGSPGELFF. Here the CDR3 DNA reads TGTGCCAGCAGCTTAGCGGGGACAGGGAGCCCCGGGGAGCTGTTTTTT.

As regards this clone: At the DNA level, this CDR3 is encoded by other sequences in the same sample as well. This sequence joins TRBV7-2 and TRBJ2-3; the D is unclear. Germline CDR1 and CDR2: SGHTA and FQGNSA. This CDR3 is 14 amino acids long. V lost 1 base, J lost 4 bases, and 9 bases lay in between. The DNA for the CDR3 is TGTGCCAGCAGCTTAGATAGGGTGGCAGATACGCAGTATTTT. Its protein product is CASSLDRVADTQYF. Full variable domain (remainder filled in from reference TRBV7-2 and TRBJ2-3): GAGVSQSPSNKVTEKGKDVELRCDPISGHTALYWYRQSLGQGLEFLIYFQGNSAPDKSGLPSDRFSAERTGGSVSTLTIQRTQQEDSAVYLCASSLDRVADTQYFGPGTRLTVL.

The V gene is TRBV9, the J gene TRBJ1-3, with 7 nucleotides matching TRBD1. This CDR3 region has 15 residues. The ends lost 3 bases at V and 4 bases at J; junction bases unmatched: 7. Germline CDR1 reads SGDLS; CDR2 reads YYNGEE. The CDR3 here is CASSDDRESGNTIYF. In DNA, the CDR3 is TGTGCCAGCAGCGACGACAGGGAATCCGGAAACACCATATATTTT.

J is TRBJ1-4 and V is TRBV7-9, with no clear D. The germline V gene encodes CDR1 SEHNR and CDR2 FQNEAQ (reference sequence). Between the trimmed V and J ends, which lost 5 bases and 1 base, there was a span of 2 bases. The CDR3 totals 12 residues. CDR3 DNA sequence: TGTGCCAGCAGCCGAACTAATGAAAAACTGTTTTTT. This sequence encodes CASSRTNEKLFF.

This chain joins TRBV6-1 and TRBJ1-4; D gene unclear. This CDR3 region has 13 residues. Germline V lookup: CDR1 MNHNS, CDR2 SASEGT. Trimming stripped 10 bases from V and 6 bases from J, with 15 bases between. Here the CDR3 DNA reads TGTGCCACCGAAGGAGGGTTTTATGAAAAACTGTTTTTT. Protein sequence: CATEGGFYEKLFF.

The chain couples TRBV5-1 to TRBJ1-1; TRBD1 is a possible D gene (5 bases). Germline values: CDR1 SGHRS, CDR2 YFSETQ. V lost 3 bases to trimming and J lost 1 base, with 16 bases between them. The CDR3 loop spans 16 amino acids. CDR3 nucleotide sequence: TGCGCCAGCAGCTACACAGCTGCCGGGGGGAACACTGAAGCTTTCTTT. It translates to CASSYTAAGGNTEAFF.

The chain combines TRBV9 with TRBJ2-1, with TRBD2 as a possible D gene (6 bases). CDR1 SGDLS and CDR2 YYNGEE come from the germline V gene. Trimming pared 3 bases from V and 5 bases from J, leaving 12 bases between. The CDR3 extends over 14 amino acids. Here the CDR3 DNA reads TGTGCCAGCAGCGAGGGACTGGAGAACAATGAGCAGTTCTTC. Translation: CASSEGLENNEQFF.

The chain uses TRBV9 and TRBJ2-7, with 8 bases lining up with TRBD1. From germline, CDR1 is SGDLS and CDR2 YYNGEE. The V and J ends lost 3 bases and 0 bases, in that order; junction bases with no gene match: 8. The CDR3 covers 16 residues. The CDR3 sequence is CASSENRGAVSYEQYF. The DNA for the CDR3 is TGTGCCAGCAGCGAGAACAGGGGGGCAGTCTCCTACGAGCAGTACTTC.

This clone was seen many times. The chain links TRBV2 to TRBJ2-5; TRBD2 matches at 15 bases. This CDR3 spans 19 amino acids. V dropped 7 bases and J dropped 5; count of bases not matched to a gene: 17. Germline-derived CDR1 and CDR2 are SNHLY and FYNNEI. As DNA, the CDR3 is TGTGCCAGCACCGGACCGGGACTAGCGGGAGGATTGGTGCAGGAGACCCAGTACTTC. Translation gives CASTGPGLAGGLVQETQYF.

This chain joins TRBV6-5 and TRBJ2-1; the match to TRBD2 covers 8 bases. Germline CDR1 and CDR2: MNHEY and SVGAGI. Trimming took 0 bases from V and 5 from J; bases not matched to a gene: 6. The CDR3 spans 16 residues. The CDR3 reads CASSYSSGGFHNEQFF. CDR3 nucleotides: TGTGCCAGCAGTTACTCGTCGGGAGGGTTCCACAATGAGCAGTTCTTC.

The CDR3 DNA reads as TGCGCCAGCAGCTTGGAACCGGTGTACGAGCAGTACTTC. It yields the protein CASSLEPVYEQYF. The chain uses TRBV5-1 and TRBJ2-7; no clear D gene. Germline V CDR1 and CDR2: SGHRS, YFSETQ. V was pared by 0 bases and J by 4 bases, with 8 bases between. CDR3 length equals 13 residues.

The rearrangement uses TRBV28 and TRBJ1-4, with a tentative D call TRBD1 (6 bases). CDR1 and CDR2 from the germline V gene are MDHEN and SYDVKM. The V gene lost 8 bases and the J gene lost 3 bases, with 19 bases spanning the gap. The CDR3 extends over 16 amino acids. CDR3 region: CASGRGGGWANEKLFF. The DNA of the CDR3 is TGTGCCAGCGGACGGGGGGGCGGTTGGGCTAATGAAAAACTGTTTTTT.

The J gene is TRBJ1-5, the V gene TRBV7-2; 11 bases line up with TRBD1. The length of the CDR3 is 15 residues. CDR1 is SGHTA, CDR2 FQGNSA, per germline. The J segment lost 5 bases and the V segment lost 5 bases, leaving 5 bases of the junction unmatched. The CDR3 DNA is TGTGCCAGCAGCAAGGGACAGGGGGGATATCAGCCCCAGCATTTT. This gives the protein CASSKGQGGYQPQHF.

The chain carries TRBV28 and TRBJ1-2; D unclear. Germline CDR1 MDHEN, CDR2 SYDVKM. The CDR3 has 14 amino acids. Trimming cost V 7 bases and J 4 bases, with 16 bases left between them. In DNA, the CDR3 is TGTGCCAGCACTATGGAGCCACGGGGCTATGGCTACACCTTC. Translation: CASTMEPRGYGYTF.

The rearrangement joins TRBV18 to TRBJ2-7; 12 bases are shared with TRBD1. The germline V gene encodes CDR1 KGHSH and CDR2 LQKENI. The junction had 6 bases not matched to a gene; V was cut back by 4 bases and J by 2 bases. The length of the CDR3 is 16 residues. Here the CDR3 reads CASSRGGTGGAYEQYF. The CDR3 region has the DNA TGTGCCAGCTCACGGGGCGGGACAGGGGGCGCCTACGAGCAGTACTTC.

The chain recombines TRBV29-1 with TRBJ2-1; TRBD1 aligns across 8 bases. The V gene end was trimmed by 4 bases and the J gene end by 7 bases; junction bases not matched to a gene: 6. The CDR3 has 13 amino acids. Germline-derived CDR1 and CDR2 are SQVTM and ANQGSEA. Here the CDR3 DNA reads TGCAGCGTTGTGGCAGGGGGCACAAATGAGCAGTTCTTC. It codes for CSVVAGGTNEQFF.

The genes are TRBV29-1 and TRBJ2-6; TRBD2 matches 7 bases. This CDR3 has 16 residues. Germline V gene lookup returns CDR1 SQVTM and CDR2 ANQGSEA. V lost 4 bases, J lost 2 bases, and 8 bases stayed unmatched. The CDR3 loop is CSVGGPRGAGANVLTF. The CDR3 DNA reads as TGCAGCGTTGGGGGTCCCCGGGGGGCTGGGGCCAACGTCCTGACTTTC.

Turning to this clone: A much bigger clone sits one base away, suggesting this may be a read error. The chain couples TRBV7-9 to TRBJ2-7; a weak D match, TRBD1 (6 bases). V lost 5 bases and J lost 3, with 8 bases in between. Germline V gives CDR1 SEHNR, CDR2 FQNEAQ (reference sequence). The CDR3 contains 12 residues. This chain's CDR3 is CASSIQGYEQYF. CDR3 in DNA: TGTGCCAGCAGCATACAGGGCTACGAGCAGTACTTC. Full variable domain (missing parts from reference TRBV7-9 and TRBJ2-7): DTGVSQNPRHKITKRGQNVTFRCDPISEHNRLYWYRQTLGQGPEFLTYFQNEAQLEKSRLLSDRFSAERPKGSFSTLEIQRTEQGDSAMYLCASSIQGYEQYFGPGTRLTVT.

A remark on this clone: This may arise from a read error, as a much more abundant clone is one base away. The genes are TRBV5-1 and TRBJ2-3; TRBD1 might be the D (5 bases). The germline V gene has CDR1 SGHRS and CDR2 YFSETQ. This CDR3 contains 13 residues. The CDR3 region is CASSFWGRDTQCF. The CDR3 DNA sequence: TGCGCCAGCAGCTTCTGGGGCAGGGATACGCAGTGTTTT.

CDR3 in amino acids: CASSSRHRVLYEQYF. The CDR3 DNA reads TGTGCCAGCAGCTCCCGGCACAGGGTTCTCTACGAGCAGTACTTC. The chain employs TRBV28 and TRBJ2-7; D perhaps matches TRBD1 (6 bases). The length of the CDR3 is 15 residues. Germline V CDR1 and CDR2: MDHEN, SYDVKM. V dropped 6 bases and J dropped 3 bases, with 18 bases sitting between them.

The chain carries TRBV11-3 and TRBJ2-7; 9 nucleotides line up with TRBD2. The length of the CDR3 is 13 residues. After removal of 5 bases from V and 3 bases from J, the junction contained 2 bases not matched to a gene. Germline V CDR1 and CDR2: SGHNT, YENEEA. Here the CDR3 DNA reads TGTGCCAGCAGCGCTAGCGGGGACTACGAGCAGTACTTC. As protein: CASSASGDYEQYF.

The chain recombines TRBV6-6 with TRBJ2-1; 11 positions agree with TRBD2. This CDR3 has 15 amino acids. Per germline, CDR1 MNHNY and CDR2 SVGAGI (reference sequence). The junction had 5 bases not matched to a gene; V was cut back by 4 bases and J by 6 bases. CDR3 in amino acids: CASSSLAGVVNEQFF. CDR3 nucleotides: TGTGCCAGCAGTTCACTAGCGGGAGTAGTCAATGAGCAGTTCTTC.

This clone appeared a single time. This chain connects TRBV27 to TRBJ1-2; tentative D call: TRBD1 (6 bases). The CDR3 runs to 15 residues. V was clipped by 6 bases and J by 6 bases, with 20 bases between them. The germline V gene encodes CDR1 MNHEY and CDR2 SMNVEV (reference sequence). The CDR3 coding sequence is TGTGCCAGCAGCAAGAGGAACCAGGGGATACATGGCTACACCTTC. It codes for CASSKRNQGIHGYTF.